The sequence of this TCR beta chain was determined in a study of blood T cell repertoires in COVID-19. CDR1 SEHNR and CDR2 FQNEAQ come from the germline V gene (reference sequence). The V and J ends lost 1 base and 7 bases respectively, with 10 bases between them. The CDR3 sequence is 14 residues long. Clones were read by immunoSEQ multiplex PCR, and TCRdb kept only the in-frame ones, dropping some. The sample includes roughly 150,000 clones, approximately 91% of them seen just once. The chain uses TRBV7-9 and TRBJ1-4; D is ambiguous. The sequence derives from a man younger than 35 with acute or convalescent COVID-19. Specimen: peripheral blood. The CDR3 region is CASSLEYGSEKLFF. CDR3 coding DNA: TGTGCCAGCAGCTTAGAATACGGTAGTGAAAAACTGTTTTTT.